The T cell receptor beta chain described here comes from a study of human T cells and chemical hapten exposure. For the study at large: Patients, a majority of them female, were diagnosed with alopecia areata, totalis or universalis. General study points: Expanded TCRs were compared with controls, and the expanded TCRs formed significantly more large CDR3 similarity clusters. Alopecia was present in the donors, so their immune response may differ from healthy people's.

The time point was: patch test 2, 6 weeks after DPC sensitization. Treatment specified: therapeutic diphenylcyclopropenone sensitization with weekly scalp DPC. Blood was collected ahead of every patch test applied. This clonotype has a handful of counts. Its target is unknown. TCRdb re-called the RACE reads with MiXCR, one entry per CDR3 protein. This sample has a few hundred thousand distinct CDR3 sequences, with around 6% found just once. This CDR3 has 17 residues. Germline trimming cut 6 bases from V and 3 bases from J; bases unmatched to any gene: 12. Germline lookup yields CDR1 SGHTA and CDR2 FQGNSA.

The TCR sequence derives from a woman aged 18-30 years with alopecia areata. Some clones in this sample may be carry-over from other donors' samples. The sample in question was whole blood, obtained in connection with sensitization to the hapten diphenylcyclopropenone (DPC). The chain recombines TRBV7-2 with TRBJ2-1; TRBD2 agrees at 9 bases. As DNA, the CDR3 is TGTGCCAGCAGACAAGTGTGGCGGGGGGGCCTCTACAATGAGCAGTTCTTC. Protein product: CASRQVWRGGLYNEQFF.